This T cell receptor (beta chain) was identified in a study of cytomegalovirus exposure and HLA in healthy donors. Overall study context: The roughly 110 validation repertoires used the same platform as the roughly 700 first-cohort repertoires (as reported by a later analysis).

Assay: immunoSEQ multiplex PCR; the TCRdb copy retains only in-frame clones and omits some. The table includes around 160,000 clones, roughly nine tenths detected once. This CDR3 is built from 14 residues. V lost 6 bases to trimming and J lost 3 bases; unmatched junction nucleotides: 2. Germline loops: CDR1 SNHLY, CDR2 FYNNEI. The study's findings and limits: Published work reported that the classifier diagnosed cytomegalovirus status with high specificity and sensitivity. Among the CMV-associated chains, three were confirmed in vitro as specific for CMV antigens. TCR beta chains numbering some 160 were designated cytomegalovirus-associated.

As regards this clone: Its antigen is unidentified.

What was sequenced was PBMCs. The chain uses TRBV2 and TRBJ2-2; 9 nucleotides align to TRBD1. The TCR originated in a woman aged 18 to 35 in good health and CMV-seropositive. CDR3 region: CASRDRGYTGELFF. For the CDR3, the DNA is TGTGCCAGCAGGGACAGGGGCTACACCGGGGAGCTGTTTTTT.